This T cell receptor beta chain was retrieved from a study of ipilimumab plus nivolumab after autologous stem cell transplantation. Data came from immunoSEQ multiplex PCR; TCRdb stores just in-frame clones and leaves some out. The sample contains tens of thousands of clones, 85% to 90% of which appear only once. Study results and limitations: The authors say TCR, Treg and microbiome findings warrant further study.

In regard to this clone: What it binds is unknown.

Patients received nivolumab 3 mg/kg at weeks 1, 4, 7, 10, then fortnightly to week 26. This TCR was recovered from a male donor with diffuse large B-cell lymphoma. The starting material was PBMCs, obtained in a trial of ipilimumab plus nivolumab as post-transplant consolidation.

The chain's CDR3 is CASRGQLNQPQHF. The CDR3 DNA follows: TGTGCCAGCCGGGGACAGCTCAATCAGCCCCAGCATTTT. The chain uses TRBV6-5 and TRBJ1-5; 7 bases are a match to TRBD1. This CDR3 comprises 13 residues. Trimming took 8 bases from V and 3 from J; bases not matched to a gene: 4. Germline CDR1 and CDR2: MNHEY and SVGAGI.